These 18 T cell receptor beta chains share one sample of origin, sequenced in a study of T cell responses to AZD1222 COVID-19 vaccine. Produced via immunoSEQ multiplex PCR; TCRdb's table is partial and in-frame only. Of roughly 70,000 clones detected, approximately 85% appear once; the ten largest clones hold over 20%. The sequenced sample was peripheral blood, obtained on day 0 of MenACWY control vaccination. The receptors were sampled from an adult in good health.

There are many counts of this clone. The chain combines TRBV30 with TRBJ1-1; D is uncertain. With 5 bases removed from V and 6 bases from J, the gap between germline ends came to 10 bases. The CDR3 contains 11 residues. Per germline, CDR1 GTSNPN and CDR2 SVGIG (reference sequence). The CDR3 DNA is TGTGCCTGGGCCATCGCAGCTGAAGCTTTCTTT. Its protein is CAWAIAAEAFF. The full variable domain, completed using reference TRBV30 and TRBJ1-1, is SQTIHQWPATLVQPVGSPLSLECTVEGTSNPNLYWYRQAAGRGLQLLFYSVGIGQISSEVPQNLSASRPQDRQFILSSKKLLLSDSGFYLCAWAIAAEAFFGQGTRLTVV.

The CDR3 coding sequence is TGTGCCAGCAGGGGCGGGGAGACCCAGTACTTC. Translation: CASRGGETQYF. The rearrangement joins TRBV2 to TRBJ2-5; weak D call: TRBD2 (5 bases). The CDR3 has 11 residues. Trimming shortened V by 6 bases and J by 5 bases, and 7 bases separated the two germline ends. The germline V gene encodes CDR1 SNHLY and CDR2 FYNNEI.

V is TRBV4-2 and J is TRBJ2-2, with 7 positions matching TRBD2. Trimming removed 0 bases from V and 2 bases from J; junction bases left unmatched: 6. The CDR3 has 17 amino acids. The germline gives CDR1 LGHNA, CDR2 YNFKEQ. The CDR3 loop is CASSQDGGRANTGELFF. The CDR3 DNA reads TGTGCCAGCAGCCAAGATGGGGGGAGGGCCAACACCGGGGAGCTGTTTTTT.

This rearrangement joins TRBV18 to TRBJ2-3; D remains ambiguous. V gave up 3 bases and J gave up 0 bases, with 7 bases separating them. The CDR3 extends over 14 amino acids. Germline values: CDR1 KGHSH, CDR2 LQKENI. CDR3 sequence: CASSPDTSTDTQYF. In nucleotides, the CDR3 is TGTGCCAGCTCACCGGATACTAGCACAGATACGCAGTATTTT.

There are a few counts of this clone. This chain links TRBV5-6 with TRBJ2-7; D perhaps matches TRBD1 (5 bases). V was pared by 3 bases and J by 3 bases, with 13 bases between. In germline, CDR1 is SGHDT, CDR2 YYEEEE. CDR3 length: 14 residues. The CDR3 loop reads CASSSMGPGYEQYF. The CDR3 nucleotides read TGTGCCAGCAGCTCAATGGGGCCTGGCTACGAGCAGTACTTC.

This clone was seen more than once but under ten times. The chain carries TRBV29-1 and TRBJ1-2, with 8 bases identical to TRBD1. The CDR3 is 12 amino acids. Per the germline V gene, CDR1 is SQVTM and CDR2 is ANQGSEA. J was trimmed by 8 bases and V by 5 bases; bases with no gene match: 7. DNA of the CDR3: TGCAGCGTTCTAAGGACAGGGACCGGCTACACCTTC. It encodes CSVLRTGTGYTF.

The chain links TRBV7-9 to TRBJ2-1; 9 bases line up with TRBD2. V lost 5 bases, J lost 5 bases, and 10 bases stayed unmatched. This CDR3 has 16 residues. Germline CDR1 and CDR2: SEHNR and FQNEAQ (reference sequence). In nucleotides, the CDR3 is TGTGCCAGCAGCCCCAGGGGCGGGAGGGCAGACAATGAGCAGTTCTTC. Amino acids: CASSPRGGRADNEQFF.

The J gene is TRBJ1-1, the V gene TRBV6-1; no reliable D call. The CDR3 covers 14 residues. Deletions cut 2 bases from V and 8 bases from J, with 15 bases between. The germline V gene encodes CDR1 MNHNS and CDR2 SASEGT. The CDR3 loop is CASSERSGWTEAFF. CDR3 coding DNA: TGTGCCAGCAGTGAAAGGTCGGGTTGGACCGAAGCTTTCTTT.

Only a few counts were recorded for this clone. The J gene is TRBJ2-6, the V gene TRBV6-5; TRBD1 aligns across 8 bases. Trimming took 6 bases from V and 4 from J; bases not matched to a gene: 2. Germline CDR1 is MNHEY and CDR2 is SVGAGI. CDR3 length equals 14 residues. The CDR3 sequence is CASSRDRGANVLTF. In DNA form, the CDR3 reads TGTGCCAGCAGCAGGGACAGGGGGGCCAACGTCCTGACTTTC.

This clone has only a few counts. The rearrangement joins TRBV28 to TRBJ1-5; a possible D gene is TRBD1 (5 bases). The germline V gene encodes CDR1 MDHEN and CDR2 SYDVKM. V was trimmed by 5 bases and J by 10 bases, leaving 15 bases between them. This CDR3 is built from 13 residues. The CDR3 DNA is TGTGCCAGCAGTCCCCGGGTTACAGGTCCCCAGCATTTT. Protein sequence: CASSPRVTGPQHF.

The CDR3 loop reads CASSQDRGFPYEQYF. The CDR3 DNA follows: TGCGCCAGCAGCCAAGATCGCGGATTCCCCTACGAGCAGTACTTC. V usage is TRBV4-1 and J usage is TRBJ2-7; D not resolved. V shed 0 bases and J shed 2 bases, with 11 bases lying between them. From germline, CDR1 is MGHRA and CDR2 YSYEKL. There are 15 residues in the CDR3.

This clone was seen only a few times. The rearrangement uses TRBV6-5 and TRBJ2-1; no definite D call. The CDR3 is made up of 14 amino acids. Germline V CDR1 and CDR2: MNHEY, SVGAGI. The V end lost 3 bases, the J end lost 7 bases, and 13 bases lay between the germline ends. The CDR3 here is CASSYSSSWNEQFF. For the CDR3, the DNA is TGTGCCAGCAGTTATAGTTCTAGTTGGAATGAGCAGTTCTTC.

V and J are TRBV5-8 and TRBJ2-5; 15 nucleotides agree with TRBD2. Trimming cost V 4 bases and J 4 bases; bases outside gene matches: 5. This CDR3 has 16 residues. Germline-derived CDR1 and CDR2 are SGHTS and YDEGEE. The CDR3 here is CASSGGLAGGVETQYF. Here the CDR3 DNA reads TGTGCCAGCAGCGGTGGACTAGCGGGAGGGGTAGAGACCCAGTACTTC.

The V and J genes are TRBV2 and TRBJ2-7; 10 positions match TRBD2. Trimming took 0 bases from V and 4 from J; bases not matched to a gene: 9. Germline V gene data show CDR1 as SNHLY and CDR2 as FYNNEI. CDR3 length: 17 residues. CDR3 loop: CASSEAALAGSGYEQYF. The CDR3 nucleotides are TGTGCCAGCAGTGAAGCGGCACTAGCGGGGAGTGGGTACGAGCAGTACTTC.

The chain links TRBV5-4 to TRBJ1-3, with 9 bases that match TRBD1. There are 17 residues in the CDR3. Per the germline V gene, CDR1 is SGHNT and CDR2 is YYREEE (reference sequence). J gave up 4 bases and V 4 bases, and 12 bases lay outside the gene matches. CDR3 bases: TGTGCCAGCAGCGCCGAGCCGGGACAGGGATCCGGAAACACCATATATTTT. It yields the protein CASSAEPGQGSGNTIYF. The full variable domain, in which reference TRBV5-4 and TRBJ1-3 provide the parts outside the CDR3, is ETGVTQSPTHLIKTRGQQVTLRCSSQSGHNTVSWYQQALGQGPQFIFQYYREEENGRGNFPPRFSGLQFPNYSSELNVNALELDDSALYLCASSAEPGQGSGNTIYFGEGSWLTVV.

This chain uses TRBV9 with TRBJ1-1, with D maybe TRBD1 (5 bases). Between the trimmed V and J ends, which lost 4 bases and 0 bases, there was a span of 7 bases. Per germline, CDR1 SGDLS and CDR2 YYNGEE. The CDR3 extends over 13 amino acids. CDR3 coding DNA: TGTGCCAGCAGCCCGGACATGAACACTGAAGCTTTCTTT. Amino acids: CASSPDMNTEAFF.

This chain joins TRBV25-1 and TRBJ2-7; D is possibly TRBD2 (6 bases). The length of the CDR3 is 14 residues. V gave up 6 bases and J gave up 6 bases, with 18 bases separating them. Germline V gives CDR1 MGHDK, CDR2 SYGVNS. The CDR3 DNA reads TGTGCCAGCAGCTCGCCCGCGGGAAGGGCCGAGCAGTACTTC. It codes for CASSSPAGRAEQYF.

The rearrangement links TRBV4-1 to TRBJ1-1; weak D call: TRBD1 (5 bases). V gave up 4 bases and J gave up 1 base, with 10 bases separating them. Germline CDR1 and CDR2: MGHRA and YSYEKL. This CDR3 contains 14 residues. This CDR3 reads CASSRGAGNTEAFF. The CDR3 DNA is TGCGCCAGCAGCCGAGGGGCGGGGAACACTGAAGCTTTCTTT.